These 29 T cell receptor beta chains came from one sample sequenced in a study of CD8 T cells in ankylosing spondylitis. TCRdb re-analysed the 5' RACE reads in MiXCR, keeping a single row per CDR3 protein. The sample holds about 360,000 distinct CDR3 sequences, roughly 15% seen once. The sequencing input was blood, either unsorted or a sorted T cell fraction (not recorded which). The receptors originated from a male donor with ankylosing spondylitis or in good health (not recorded which).

This clonotype was seen more than once but under ten times. The V gene is TRBV20-1, the J gene TRBJ2-5; no clear D gene. The V end lost 4 bases, the J end lost 0 bases, and 9 bases lay between the germline ends. Germline V gives CDR1 DFQATT, CDR2 SNEGSKA (reference sequence). CDR3 length equals 13 residues. The CDR3 DNA follows: TGCAGTGCTATTCCTGGGTACCAAGAGACCCAGTACTTC. It yields the protein CSAIPGYQETQYF.

Many counts were recorded for this clonotype. The chain combines TRBV12-3 or TRBV12-4 with TRBJ1-3; D is perhaps TRBD1 (6 bases). Deletions cut 5 bases from V and 0 bases from J, with 14 bases between. The CDR3 loop spans 16 amino acids. The CDR3 spells CASSRGQLGSGNTIYF. The CDR3 region has the DNA TGTGCCAGCAGTCGCGGACAGTTGGGCTCTGGAAACACCATATATTTT.

This clonotype was counted between two and nine times. The chain has TRBV12-3 or TRBV12-4 and TRBJ2-7; 8 bases fit TRBD1. CDR3 length: 12 residues. Trimming at V came to 6 bases and at J to 6 bases, leaving 4 bases not matched to a gene. The chain's CDR3 is CASSQTGGEQYF. The CDR3 nucleotides read TGTGCCAGCAGCCAAACAGGGGGCGAGCAGTACTTC.

The chain carries TRBV18 and TRBJ2-3; D ambiguous. This CDR3 comprises 17 residues. The germline V gene encodes CDR1 KGHSH and CDR2 LQKENI. V shed 0 bases and J shed 0 bases, with 13 bases lying between them. The CDR3 protein is CASSPPARLTSTDTQYF. CDR3 in DNA: TGTGCCAGCTCACCACCGGCCAGGCTAACTAGCACAGATACGCAGTATTTT. Based on the CDR3 plus reference TRBV18 and TRBJ2-3, the full variable domain is NAGVMQNPRHLVRRRGQEARLRCSPMKGHSHVYWYRQLPEEGLKFMVYLQKENIIDESGMPKERFSAEFPKEGPSILRIQQVVRGDSAAYFCASSPPARLTSTDTQYFGPGTRLTVL.

V usage is TRBV5-1 and J usage is TRBJ2-3, with 12 nucleotides matching TRBD2. The V gene's germline CDR1 is SGHRS and CDR2 YFSETQ. This CDR3 is 17 amino acids long. The V gene end was trimmed by 4 bases and the J gene end by 2 bases; junction bases not matched to a gene: 8. CDR3 sequence reads: CASSRGASGGATDTQYF. The CDR3 DNA is TGCGCCAGCAGCCGAGGGGCTAGCGGGGGGGCCACAGATACGCAGTATTTT. Using reference TRBV5-1 and TRBJ2-3 for the parts outside the CDR3, the full variable domain is KAGVTQTPRYLIKTRGQQVTLSCSPISGHRSVSWYQQTPGQGLQFLFEYFSETQRNKGNFPGRFSGRQFSNSRSEMNVSTLELGDSALYLCASSRGASGGATDTQYFGPGTRLTVL.

This clonotype has just a few counts. V is TRBV19 and J is TRBJ1-1; tentatively, D is TRBD1 (6 bases). The CDR3 is 15 residues long. V was cut by 7 bases and J by 5 bases, with 20 bases left in between. Germline values: CDR1 LNHDA, CDR2 SQIVND (reference sequence). The CDR3 region is CASTATGGSATEAFF. The DNA for the CDR3 is TGTGCCAGTACTGCGACGGGGGGCTCAGCGACTGAAGCTTTCTTT.

This clonotype was picked up a small number of times. This chain joins TRBV6-5 and TRBJ1-2; 8 positions agree with TRBD1. Losses at the gene ends were 3 bases for V and 4 bases for J; bases not matched to a gene: 4. The CDR3 runs 14 residues. CDR1 and CDR2 from the germline V gene are MNHEY and SVGAGI. CDR3 nucleotides: TGTGCCAGCAGTTATCAGGGGGCGGGCTATGGCTACACCTTC. Protein product: CASSYQGAGYGYTF.

This chain links TRBV5-1 with TRBJ2-1; 12 bases map to TRBD2. The ends lost 3 bases at V and 5 bases at J; junction bases unmatched: 3. The CDR3 has 15 amino acids. Germline V gene data show CDR1 as SGHRS and CDR2 as YFSETQ. The chain's CDR3 is CASSYRLAGDNEQFF. DNA for the CDR3: TGCGCCAGCAGCTATCGACTAGCGGGGGACAATGAGCAGTTCTTC. The whole variable domain, filled in from reference TRBV5-1 and TRBJ2-1, reads KAGVTQTPRYLIKTRGQQVTLSCSPISGHRSVSWYQQTPGQGLQFLFEYFSETQRNKGNFPGRFSGRQFSNSRSEMNVSTLELGDSALYLCASSYRLAGDNEQFFGPGTRLTVL.

The J gene is TRBJ2-2, the V gene TRBV29-1; D remains unclear. Germline CDR1 reads SQVTM; CDR2 reads ANQGSEA. This CDR3 contains 13 residues. The V end lost 6 bases, the J end lost 1 base, and 9 bases lay between the germline ends. CDR3 loop: CSVHGENTGELFF. CDR3 in DNA: TGCAGCGTGCACGGAGAGAACACCGGGGAGCTGTTTTTT.

This chain connects TRBV12-3 or TRBV12-4 to TRBJ2-2; tentative D call: TRBD2 (6 bases). Trimming shortened V by 6 bases and J by 8 bases, and 16 bases separated the two germline ends. The CDR3 totals 14 residues. The CDR3 loop reads CASRGAGGLGELFF. In nucleotides, the CDR3 is TGTGCCAGCAGAGGGGCCGGGGGTTTAGGGGAGCTGTTTTTT.

This sequence joins TRBV5-1 and TRBJ2-7; the D gene is possibly TRBD2 (6 bases). This CDR3 has 14 residues. The V gene's germline CDR1 is SGHRS and CDR2 YFSETQ. Trimming removed 2 bases at V and 7 bases at J, with 16 bases between. CDR3 sequence (DNA): TGCGCCAGCAGCTTCGGGGGTGCCTCCGGGGAGCAGTACTTC. It translates to CASSFGGASGEQYF.

This clonotype was counted a few times. The chain uses TRBV3-1 and TRBJ1-1; D might be TRBD1 (6 bases). The germline V gene encodes CDR1 LGHDT and CDR2 YNNKEL (reference sequence). Trimming took 4 bases from V and 4 from J, leaving 10 bases between them. The CDR3 is 13 amino acids. The CDR3 sequence: CASSRGQLTEAFF. The DNA for the CDR3 is TGTGCCAGCAGCCGCGGACAGCTCACTGAAGCTTTCTTT.

This clonotype was seen more than once but under ten times. The chain couples TRBV12-3 or TRBV12-4 to TRBJ2-7; 8 nucleotides agree with TRBD2. Losses at the gene ends were 3 bases for V and 9 bases for J; bases not matched to a gene: 7. The CDR3 is made up of 13 amino acids. The CDR3 loop reads CASSFSGGGRQYF. Here the CDR3 DNA reads TGTGCCAGCAGTTTCTCCGGGGGGGGGCGGCAGTACTTC.

The sample holds a few counts of this clonotype. J is TRBJ2-3 and V is TRBV7-2, with a possible D match to TRBD2 (6 bases). Germline V CDR1 and CDR2: SGHTA, FQGNSA. The CDR3 runs 16 residues. V lost 2 bases, J lost 3 bases, and 15 bases lay in between. The CDR3 here is CASSLLGGRRTDTQYF. The CDR3 DNA is TGTGCCAGCAGCTTATTGGGGGGTAGGAGGACAGATACGCAGTATTTT.

This clonotype has only a few counts. The rearrangement joins TRBV12-3 or TRBV12-4 to TRBJ1-4; a weak D match, TRBD1 (5 bases). The CDR3 consists of 15 residues. Trimming removed 2 bases at V and 11 bases at J, with 18 bases between. CDR3 amino acids: CASSLYPYREGKLFF. The CDR3 region has the DNA TGTGCCAGCAGTTTATATCCCTACCGGGAGGGGAAACTGTTTTTT.

There are a few counts of this clonotype. The chain links TRBV12-3 or TRBV12-4 to TRBJ1-4; 8 bases align to TRBD1. CDR3 length: 13 amino acids. V shed 6 bases, J shed 7 bases, and the junction held 4 bases outside the gene matches. The CDR3 nucleotides are TGTGCCAGCAGGGTGACAGGGGTTGAAAAACTGTTTTTT. Its translation is CASRVTGVEKLFF.

The table lists this clonotype with a few counts. The gene calls are TRBV29-1 and TRBJ2-5; D remains ambiguous. CDR3 size: 14 residues. Germline CDR1 SQVTM, CDR2 ANQGSEA. Between the trimmed V and J ends, which lost 0 bases and 3 bases, there was a span of 11 bases. For the CDR3, the DNA is TGCAGCGTTGAAGACCGACTTGCGGAAGAGACCCAGTACTTC. Translation: CSVEDRLAEETQYF.

The chain carries TRBV12-3 or TRBV12-4 and TRBJ1-1, with 7 bases that match TRBD1. The CDR3 spans 14 residues. J was trimmed by 0 bases and V by 5 bases; bases with no gene match: 3. CDR3 DNA: TGTGCCAGCAGTATGGGACAGTTGAACACTGAAGCTTTCTTT. Translated, it gives CASSMGQLNTEAFF.

This clonotype was seen at least ten times. The rearrangement links TRBV12-3 or TRBV12-4 to TRBJ2-2; either TRBD1 or TRBD2 may fit D (6 bases each). V was clipped by 5 bases and J by 7 bases, with 11 bases between them. The length of the CDR3 is 13 residues. CDR3 sequence: CASSPRGRGELFF. CDR3 nucleotide sequence: TGTGCCAGCAGTCCACGGGGGCGCGGGGAGCTGTTTTTT.

CDR3 sequence (DNA): TGTGCCATCAGTGAGGGGGCAGGGGCCTTTGGAGAGGAGACCCAGTACTTC. Translation: CAISEGAGAFGEETQYF. The chain carries TRBV10-3 and TRBJ2-5, with a weak D call TRBD1 (6 bases). The CDR3 loop spans 17 amino acids. Germline loops: CDR1 ENHRY, CDR2 SYGVKD. V lost 2 bases to trimming and J lost 5 bases, with 21 bases between them.

A few counts support this clonotype. The genes are TRBV5-4 and TRBJ2-2, with 10 bases matching TRBD1. The J segment lost 5 bases and the V segment lost 2 bases, leaving 6 bases of the junction unmatched. This CDR3 comprises 16 residues. Germline-derived CDR1 and CDR2 are SGHNT and YYREEE (reference sequence). DNA of the CDR3: TGTGCCAGCAGCTTTAAACCGGGACAGGGGACCGGGGAGCTGTTTTTT. Translated: CASSFKPGQGTGELFF.

This chain uses TRBV12-3 or TRBV12-4 with TRBJ2-1; unclear D gene. This CDR3 spans 12 amino acids. V lost 4 bases to trimming and J lost 7 bases, with 8 bases between them. DNA for the CDR3: TGTGCCAGCAGTTACGGTGTGAATGAGCAGTTCTTC. Translating it yields CASSYGVNEQFF.

The table lists this clonotype with a few counts. This chain links TRBV3-1 with TRBJ1-2; D remains unclear. Germline lookup yields CDR1 LGHDT and CDR2 YNNKEL (reference sequence). The CDR3 is made up of 16 amino acids. Deletions cut 1 base from V and 4 bases from J, with 16 bases between. CDR3 amino acids: CASSQAGGDRSYGYTF. CDR3 DNA sequence: TGTGCCAGCAGCCAAGCGGGCGGGGATCGGAGCTATGGCTACACCTTC.

The CDR3 reads CASSPGYGQNTGELFF. CDR3 sequence (DNA): TGTGCCAGCAGTCCAGGCTACGGGCAGAACACCGGGGAGCTGTTTTTT. The chain is built from TRBV27 and TRBJ2-2; no clear D. V lost 5 bases, J lost 1 base, and 14 bases lay in between. This CDR3 is built from 16 residues. Germline V lookup: CDR1 MNHEY, CDR2 SMNVEV (reference sequence).

There are a few counts of this clonotype. DNA for the CDR3: TGTGCCAGCAGCAAACTCGACAATGAGCAGTTCTTC. Protein sequence: CASSKLDNEQFF. The rearrangement uses TRBV12-3 or TRBV12-4 and TRBJ2-1; no definite D call. The CDR3 is made up of 12 amino acids. The germline V and J ends were trimmed by 6 bases and 5 bases, with 8 bases remaining between them.

This chain connects TRBV27 to TRBJ2-5; maybe TRBD2 (5 bases). Germline V lookup: CDR1 MNHEY, CDR2 SMNVEV (reference sequence). The CDR3 contains 15 residues. V lost 6 bases, J lost 5 bases, and 19 bases lay in between. CDR3 residues: CASRLAYVGAETQYF. CDR3 coding DNA: TGTGCCAGCAGGCTAGCTTATGTGGGAGCGGAGACCCAGTACTTC.

The chain combines TRBV2 with TRBJ2-5; TRBD1 matches at 10 bases. V dropped 5 bases and J dropped 4; count of bases not matched to a gene: 7. Germline-derived CDR1 and CDR2 are SNHLY and FYNNEI. The CDR3 extends over 15 amino acids. CDR3 sequence: CASSSDRGRRETQYF. The CDR3 DNA follows: TGTGCCAGCAGTTCCGACAGGGGGCGTAGAGAGACCCAGTACTTC.

In its sample, this clonotype was seen a few times. This chain links TRBV7-2 with TRBJ2-1; TRBD2 might be the D (5 bases). Trimming removed 1 base from V and 12 bases from J, with 16 bases in between. The CDR3 loop spans 14 amino acids. Germline lookup yields CDR1 SGHTA and CDR2 FQGNSA. CDR3 in DNA: TGTGCCAGCAGCTTAGTCGGCCTTCCTGAGGGGCAGTTCTTC. It specifies CASSLVGLPEGQFF.

This chain uses TRBV5-1 with TRBJ1-1, with unresolved D. This CDR3 has 13 residues. Germline V gene data show CDR1 as SGHRS and CDR2 as YFSETQ. Trimming pared 0 bases from V and 11 bases from J, leaving 14 bases between. DNA of the CDR3: TGCGCCAGCAGCTTGGCCGTTTCTGACGGCGCTTTCTTT. Translated, it gives CASSLAVSDGAFF.